There are many counts of the clone carrying this T cell receptor (beta chain). These data are taken from a study of T-cell memory formation after mild COVID-19. Per the germline V gene, CDR1 is MNHEY and CDR2 is SVGAGI. The V end was cut by 5 bases, the J end by 2 bases, with 6 bases between. CDR3 length: 13 residues. TCRdb re-called the 5' RACE reads with MiXCR, one entry per CDR3 protein. There are around 300,000 distinct CDR3 sequences in the sample; roughly 13% occur only once, and 22% lies in the top ten. The chain couples TRBV6-5 to TRBJ2-2, with D hard to call. The clonotype originates from a man aged 18 to 30 who had mild COVID-19 (a few samples of this study predate the infection). Cell type and time point are not known. Sequencing was performed on PBMCs or a T cell subset sorted from them (not recorded which). As DNA, the CDR3 is TGTGCCAGCAGTCCGATTAACACCGGGGAGCTGTTTTTT. Translated, it gives CASSPINTGELFF.